The 19 T cell receptor beta chains below come from one sample, sequenced in a study of blood T cells in healthy people across ages. The second PCR ran roughly 6 to 11 cycles with a sample-barcoded 5' primer and J-beta primers. TCRdb redid the calling of the 5' RACE reads with MiXCR, one entry per CDR3 protein. The profile shows hundreds of thousands of distinct CDR3 sequences, less than 35% of them singletons. Input material: blood. All receptors come from a woman of 80 years or more in good health.

This chain connects TRBV6-2 or TRBV6-3 to TRBJ2-7, with 9 bases aligning to TRBD1. J gave up 5 bases and V 6 bases, and 11 bases lay outside the gene matches. The CDR3 is 15 amino acids. Per the germline V gene, CDR1 is MNHEY and CDR2 is SVGEGT. The CDR3 is CASRETGTGMNEQYF. CDR3 DNA: TGTGCCAGCAGAGAAACCGGGACAGGGATGAACGAGCAGTACTTC.

This clonotype was found a few times. The J gene is TRBJ1-4, the V gene TRBV6-5; D not resolved. Germline CDR1 MNHEY, CDR2 SVGAGI. The CDR3 runs to 16 residues. V dropped 5 bases and J dropped 8 bases, with 21 bases sitting between them. The CDR3 bases are TGTGCCAGCAGTACCGACGTACTACCCGGGAGAGAAAAACTGTTTTTT. It translates to CASSTDVLPGREKLFF.

Regarding this clonotype: A much larger clone lies one base from this, so it may be a read error. V usage is TRBV24-1 and J usage is TRBJ2-3, with 7 bases aligning to TRBD2. J was trimmed by 3 bases and V by 1 base; bases with no gene match: 6. Germline CDR1 and CDR2: KGHDR and SFDVKD. CDR3 size: 16 residues. CDR3 protein: CATSDFSRDYTDTQYF. DNA of the CDR3: TGTGCCACCAGTGATTTCAGTAGGGACTATACAGATACGCAGTATTTT.

This chain joins TRBV6-2 or TRBV6-3 and TRBJ2-6, with D perhaps being TRBD1 or TRBD2 (5 bases each). Germline V gives CDR1 MNHEY, CDR2 SVGEGT. V was cut by 7 bases and J by 0 bases, with 19 bases left in between. The CDR3 is made up of 18 amino acids. CDR3 in amino acids: CASNLQEARLSGANVLTF. The CDR3 nucleotides read TGTGCCAGCAACTTACAGGAGGCGCGTCTCTCTGGGGCCAACGTCCTGACTTTC.

The table lists this clonotype with a few counts. This may be a read error: a much more frequent sequence differs by one nucleotide. The chain uses TRBV5-1 and TRBJ2-1; possible D gene TRBD2, 6 bases. The V gene's germline CDR1 is SGHRS and CDR2 YFSETQ. The V end lost 5 bases, the J end lost 0 bases, and 12 bases lay between the germline ends. The CDR3 consists of 15 residues. Here the CDR3 DNA reads TGCGCCAGCAGGTACGAGGAGGGCTCCTACAATGAGCAGTTCTTC. Translation gives CASRYEEGSYNEQFF.

The J gene is TRBJ1-2, the V gene TRBV27; 8 nucleotides agree with TRBD1. V was pared by 2 bases and J by 0 bases, with 5 bases of the junction left unmatched. The CDR3 length is 16 residues. Germline V gene sequence: CDR1 MNHEY, CDR2 SMNVEV (reference sequence). The CDR3 region is CASSLRTGGSNYGYTF. The CDR3 nucleotides are TGTGCCAGCAGTTTACGTACAGGGGGATCTAACTATGGCTACACCTTC.

The chain has TRBV10-1 and TRBJ2-1, with 7 bases matching TRBD2. Germline V gene data show CDR1 as WNHNN and CDR2 as SYGVQD (reference sequence). This CDR3 region has 14 residues. V gave up 6 bases and J gave up 1 base; unmatched junction bases: 3. Written as DNA, the CDR3 is TGCGCCAGCAGGGCGGGGGTATCCTACAATGAGCAGTTCTTC. Translated, it gives CASRAGVSYNEQFF.

The chain's CDR3 is CSGSPATNTGELFF. The CDR3 coding sequence is TGCAGTGGCAGTCCCGCTACGAACACCGGGGAGCTGTTTTTT. The chain combines TRBV20-1 with TRBJ2-2; no definite D call. CDR1 is DFQATT and CDR2 is SNEGSKA in the germline V gene (reference sequence). The CDR3 spans 14 residues. V shed 7 bases and J shed 0 bases, with 12 bases lying between them.

This clonotype has just a few counts. The CDR3 loop reads CASSGWEGRSTYGYTF. The CDR3 bases are TGTGCCAGCAGTGGTTGGGAGGGTAGGTCGACCTATGGCTACACCTTC. V gene TRBV2 combines with J gene TRBJ1-2; D unresolved. Trimming shortened V by 4 bases and J by 4 bases, and 19 bases separated the two germline ends. CDR1 SNHLY and CDR2 FYNNEI come from the germline V gene. This CDR3 comprises 16 residues.

Worth noting for this clonotype: A single base separates this from a much larger clone, so it may be a read error. The chain links TRBV7-8 to TRBJ2-5; the D is unclear. V was trimmed by 5 bases and J by 3 bases, leaving 10 bases between them. The germline V gene encodes CDR1 SGHVS and CDR2 FQNEAQ. This CDR3 spans 13 amino acids. CDR3 nucleotides: TGTGCCAGCAGCCGTCCAGGTAAAGAGACCCAGTACTTC. Its translation is CASSRPGKETQYF.

This clonotype was seen repeatedly, ten times or more. This chain connects TRBV20-1 to TRBJ1-2, with TRBD1 identical over 7 bases. The CDR3 spans 12 residues. Germline CDR1 reads DFQATT; CDR2 reads SNEGSKA (reference sequence). Trimming removed 5 bases from V and 7 bases from J; junction bases left unmatched: 7. CDR3 sequence: CSAAQGGSGYTF. CDR3 in DNA: TGCAGTGCTGCCCAGGGGGGCAGTGGCTACACCTTC.

This chain joins TRBV12-3 or TRBV12-4 and TRBJ2-1; TRBD2 agrees at 7 bases. The CDR3 covers 15 residues. The V gene end was trimmed by 7 bases and the J gene end by 3 bases; junction bases not matched to a gene: 9. CDR3 protein: CASTFWASGYNEQFF. The CDR3 nucleotides are TGTGCCAGCACCTTTTGGGCTAGCGGCTACAATGAGCAGTTCTTC.

Note on this clonotype: This may be a read error: a much more frequent sequence differs by one nucleotide. Here the CDR3 omits its conserved ending phenylalanine or tryptophan, so a read error is the likely source. This chain joins TRBV4-3 and TRBJ1-2; 7 bases are a match to TRBD1. The length of the CDR3 is 15 residues. CDR1 and CDR2 (germline): LGHNA, YSLEER. V shed 0 bases, J shed 2 bases, and the junction held 3 bases outside the gene matches. The CDR3 loop is CASSQDQGVNYGYTC. CDR3 coding DNA: TGCGCCAGCAGCCAAGATCAGGGGGTGAACTATGGCTACACCTGC.

This sequence joins TRBV12-3 or TRBV12-4 and TRBJ2-3, with D tentatively TRBD2 (7 bases). CDR3 length: 15 residues. Trimming stripped 4 bases from V and 11 bases from J, with 22 bases between. The CDR3 reads CASSSWGGPADVQYF. In DNA form, the CDR3 reads TGTGCCAGCAGTTCGTGGGGGGGGCCCGCAGATGTGCAGTATTTT.

To note about this clonotype: A read error may produce the germline difference seen at one junction end. The chain has TRBV12-3 or TRBV12-4 and TRBJ2-3; TRBD2 matches 8 bases. The CDR3 contains 16 residues. DNA for the CDR3: TGTGCCAGTCGCGGGGGGATCCGAGCGAGCACAGATGCGCAGTATTTT. The encoded protein is CASRGGIRASTDAQYF.

This clonotype was observed at least ten times. The genes are TRBV7-9 and TRBJ2-1; D gene uncertain. The CDR3 sequence is 16 residues long. V was shortened by 3 bases and J by 3 bases, with 15 bases between the two germline ends. From germline, CDR1 is SEHNR and CDR2 FQNEAQ (reference sequence). CDR3 bases: TGTGCCAGCAGCTTGCCCCCCACCAAAGGCTACAATGAGCAGTTCTTC. Amino acid sequence: CASSLPPTKGYNEQFF.

This clonotype has a handful of counts. The rearrangement uses TRBV11-2 and TRBJ1-4; 11 bases agree with TRBD1. V gave up 4 bases and J gave up 2 bases; unmatched junction bases: 9. The CDR3 is made up of 18 amino acids. Germline V lookup: CDR1 SGHAT, CDR2 FQNNGV. The CDR3 bases are TGTGCCAGCAGCTCTCGGACAGGGGGCTTCACCACTAATGAAAAACTGTTTTTT. This gives the protein CASSSRTGGFTTNEKLFF.

As to this clonotype: A read error is possible here, since a much larger clone lies one base away. The DNA for the CDR3 is TGTGCCAGCAGCCAAGACAGGGGCTCCTACAATGAGCAGTACTTC. It yields the protein CASSQDRGSYNEQYF. The chain joins TRBV7-2 to TRBJ2-1, with 8 bases that match TRBD1. The end of the DNA is better explained by TRBJ2-7, so the J call may be wrong. The length of the CDR3 is 15 residues. The V gene's germline CDR1 is SGHTA and CDR2 FQGNSA.

This clonotype has a handful of counts. The chain carries TRBV20-1 and TRBJ1-5; TRBD1 matches 7 bases. The trim removed 5 bases at V and 4 bases at J, leaving 2 bases unmatched. The CDR3 is made up of 12 amino acids. CDR1 is DFQATT and CDR2 is SNEGSKA in the germline V gene (reference sequence). The CDR3 DNA follows: TGCAGTGCTGAACAGGGGAATCAGCCCCAGCATTTT. It is translated as CSAEQGNQPQHF.